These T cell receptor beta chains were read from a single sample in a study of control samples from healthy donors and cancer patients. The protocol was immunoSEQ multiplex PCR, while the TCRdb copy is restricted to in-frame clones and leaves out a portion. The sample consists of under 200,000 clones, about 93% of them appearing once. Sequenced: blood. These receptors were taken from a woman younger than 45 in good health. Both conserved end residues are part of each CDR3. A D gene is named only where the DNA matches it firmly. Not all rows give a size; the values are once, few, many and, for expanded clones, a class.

CASSLGLAGGINEQFF | TGTGCCAGCAGCTTAGGCCTAGCGGGAGGCATCAATGAGCAGTTCTTC | TRBV7-6 | NA | TRBD2 | TRBJ2-1
CATSDLTGAAYNEQFF | TGTGCCACCAGTGACCTGACAGGGGCCGCGTACAATGAGCAGTTCTTC | TRBV24-1 | NA | TRBD1 | TRBJ2-1
CASSRYSNQPQHF | TGTGCCAGCAGTAGATATAGCAATCAGCCCCAGCATTTT | TRBV28 | NA | NA | TRBJ1-5
CARRLAGVSNEQFF | TGTGCCAGGAGACTAGCGGGGGTTTCCAATGAGCAGTTCTTC | TRBV2 | NA | TRBD2 | TRBJ2-1
CASSLVQGSSYEQYF | TGTGCCAGCAGCTTAGTACAGGGGAGCTCCTACGAGCAGTACTTC | TRBV7-8 | NA | TRBD1 | TRBJ2-7
CASSPGTSVGGTQYF | TGTGCCAGCAGCCCAGGGACTAGCGTGGGTGGGACCCAGTACTTC | TRBV28 | NA | TRBD2 | TRBJ2-5
CASSLGPGASNQPQHF | TGTGCCAGCAGCTTAGGCCCGGGGGCGAGCAATCAGCCCCAGCATTTT | TRBV11-2 | NA | NA | TRBJ1-5
CASSYRGLPYEQYF | TGTGCCAGCAGTTACCGCGGACTACCCTACGAGCAGTACTTC | TRBV6-5 | NA | NA | TRBJ2-7
CASRLPQGGETQYF | TGTGCCAGCAGACTTCCTCAGGGAGGGGAGACCCAGTACTTC | TRBV6-6 | NA | TRBD2 | TRBJ2-5
CASSPLWTTDNTGELFF | TGTGCCAGCAGCCCCTTGTGGACTACCGACAACACCGGGGAGCTGTTTTTT | TRBV3-1/TRBV3-2 | NA | NA | TRBJ2-2
CASSEASLYEQYF | TGTGCCAGCAGTGAGGCGAGCCTCTACGAGCAGTACTTC | TRBV12-3/TRBV12-4 | NA | NA | TRBJ2-7
CASSRRWGETDYNEQFF | TGTGCCAGCAGCCGACGTTGGGGCGAGACAGACTACAATGAGCAGTTCTTC | TRBV27 | NA | NA | TRBJ2-1
CASSLGAGIQLGNEKLFF | TGTGCCAGCAGCTTAGGTGCAGGCATTCAATTGGGGAATGAAAAACTGTTTTTT | TRBV7-6 | NA | NA | TRBJ1-4
CASSNYRGNTGELFF | TGTGCCAGCAGTAACTACCGAGGGAACACCGGGGAGCTGTTTTTT | TRBV6-2/TRBV6-3 | NA | NA | TRBJ2-2
CASSERDFQETQYF | TGTGCCAGCAGTGAACGGGACTTTCAAGAGACCCAGTACTTC | TRBV25-1 | once | NA | TRBJ2-5
CASRAPGGMNTEAFF | TGTGCCAGCAGGGCCCCGGGGGGAATGAACACTGAAGCTTTCTTT | TRBV6-5 | NA | NA | TRBJ1-1
CASIHGNRPVPQDQETQYF | TGTGCCAGCATCCATGGTAACAGACCCGTCCCCCAGGACCAAGAGACCCAGTACTTC | TRBV2 | NA | NA | TRBJ2-5
CASGGGWGGTDTQYF | TGTGCCAGTGGAGGAGGGTGGGGCGGCACAGATACGCAGTATTTT | TRBV19 | NA | NA | TRBJ2-3
CASSRGTGAEEQYF | TGTGCCAGCAGCCGAGGGACTGGGGCTGAGGAGCAGTACTTC | TRBV7-6 | once | NA | TRBJ2-7
CASSVGDRGGYTF | TGTGCCAGCAGCGTCGGGGACAGGGGGGGCTACACCTTC | TRBV9 | NA | TRBD1 | TRBJ1-2
CASSIKGLARNEQFF | TGTGCCAGTAGTATTAAGGGGCTAGCGCGCAATGAGCAGTTCTTC | TRBV19 | NA | NA | TRBJ2-1
CASSRRSQYF | TGTGCCAGCAGCAGACGGTCCCAGTACTTC | TRBV21-1 | NA | NA | TRBJ2-5
CASSPTTGRSYNEQFF | TGTGCCAGCAGCCCGACGACAGGGAGATCCTACAATGAGCAGTTCTTC | TRBV5-4 | NA | TRBD1 | TRBJ2-1
CASSLGQGPDTQYF | TGTGCCAGCAGCTTAGGACAGGGGCCAGATACGCAGTATTTT | TRBV11-2 | NA | TRBD1 | TRBJ2-3
CASRGLAGNTQYF | TGTGCCAGCAGAGGACTAGCGGGAAATACGCAGTATTTT | TRBV27 | NA | TRBD2 | TRBJ2-3
CASSVDRYNEQFF | TGCGCCAGCAGCGTCGACAGGTACAATGAGCAGTTCTTC | TRBV5-1 | NA | NA | TRBJ2-1